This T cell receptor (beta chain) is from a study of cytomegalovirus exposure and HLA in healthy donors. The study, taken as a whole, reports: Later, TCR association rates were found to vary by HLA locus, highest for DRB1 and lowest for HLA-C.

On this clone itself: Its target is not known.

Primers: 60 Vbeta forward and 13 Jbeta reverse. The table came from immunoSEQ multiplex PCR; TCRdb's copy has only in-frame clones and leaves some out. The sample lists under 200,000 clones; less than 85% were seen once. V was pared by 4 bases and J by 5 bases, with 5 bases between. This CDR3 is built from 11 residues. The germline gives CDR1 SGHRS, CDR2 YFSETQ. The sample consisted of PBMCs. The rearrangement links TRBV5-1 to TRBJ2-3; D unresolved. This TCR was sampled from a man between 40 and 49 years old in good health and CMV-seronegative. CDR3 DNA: TGCGCCAGCAGCGCAGGAGATACGCAGTATTTT. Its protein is CASSAGDTQYF.